The 30 T cell receptor beta chains in this list originate from one sample, sequenced in a study of blood T cells in healthy people across ages. Then a second PCR, running roughly 7 to 11 cycles, was carried out with a sample-barcoded 5' primer and a J-beta primer mix. A single record per CDR3 protein comes from TCRdb applying MiXCR to the 5' RACE reads. The sample yields about 1.4 million distinct CDR3 sequences, roughly 60% seen once. Material for sequencing was blood. The receptors here all came from a man younger than 35 in good health.

This chain uses TRBV20-1 with TRBJ2-7; D is ambiguous. Germline loops: CDR1 DFQATT, CDR2 SNEGSKA (reference sequence). The germline V and J ends were trimmed by 1 base and 0 bases, with 7 bases remaining between them. CDR3 length: 13 residues. The CDR3: CSARVGNSYEQYF. The DNA of the CDR3 is TGCAGTGCTAGAGTAGGGAACTCCTACGAGCAGTACTTC.

The chain links TRBV5-1 to TRBJ2-5; the D gene is possibly TRBD2 (5 bases). The J call may be in error: the DNA end matches TRBJ2-7 better. This CDR3 has 16 amino acids. Germline V lookup: CDR1 SGHRS, CDR2 YFSETQ. Here the CDR3 DNA reads TGCGCCAGCAGCGAGTCCTTCGGGTTCAGGACTTACGAGCAGTACTTC. This encodes CASSESFGFRTYEQYF.

This clonotype has only a few counts. The rearrangement uses TRBV20-1 and TRBJ1-6, with 9 bases aligning to TRBD1. Unmatched junction bases numbered 4, after V lost 3 bases and J lost 7 bases. The germline V gene encodes CDR1 DFQATT and CDR2 SNEGSKA (reference sequence). The CDR3 runs to 14 residues. The CDR3 DNA sequence: TGCAGTGCTAGGACCGGGACAGGGAATTCACCCCTCCACTTT. This sequence encodes CSARTGTGNSPLHF.

The chain combines TRBV11-1 with TRBJ2-5; TRBD1 agrees at 7 bases. V was pared by 4 bases and J by 2 bases, with 4 bases of the junction left unmatched. CDR3 size: 14 residues. Germline V gene data show CDR1 as SGHAT and CDR2 as FQDESV (reference sequence). The CDR3 sequence: CASSSWDSQETQYF. CDR3 in DNA: TGTGCCAGCAGCTCGTGGGACAGTCAAGAGACCCAGTACTTC. Looking up the rest from reference TRBV11-1 and TRBJ2-5 gives the full variable domain: EAEVAQSPRYKITEKSQAVAFWCDPISGHATLYWYRQILGQGPELLVQFQDESVVDDSQLPKDRFSAERLKGVDSTLKIQPAELGDSAMYLCASSSWDSQETQYFGPGTRLLVL.

This chain links TRBV7-2 with TRBJ2-7; 12 bases fit TRBD1. After removal of 1 base from V and 4 bases from J, the junction contained 8 bases not matched to a gene. The CDR3 is 17 residues long. The V gene's germline CDR1 is SGHTA and CDR2 FQGNSA. The CDR3 DNA reads as TGTGCCAGCAGCTTAGGGGGGACAGGGGGCAGGCCTTACGAGCAGTACTTC. Translating it yields CASSLGGTGGRPYEQYF.

This sequence joins TRBV28 and TRBJ1-5, with unresolved D. This CDR3 has 16 amino acids. The V and J ends lost 7 bases and 1 base respectively, with 17 bases between them. Germline lookup yields CDR1 MDHEN and CDR2 SYDVKM. CDR3 residues: CASTSTALGSNQPQHF. In DNA form, the CDR3 reads TGTGCCAGCACCTCGACCGCGTTAGGGAGCAATCAGCCCCAGCATTTT.

The V gene is TRBV13, the J gene TRBJ1-6, with D hard to call. The CDR3 sequence is 15 residues long. The germline V gene encodes CDR1 PRHDT and CDR2 FYEKMQ (reference sequence). Trimming cost V 0 bases and J 3 bases, with 6 bases left between them. The CDR3 bases are TGTGCCAGCAGCTTAGGACTCGGCTATAATTCACCCCTCCACTTT. It translates to CASSLGLGYNSPLHF.

This chain uses TRBV6-2 or TRBV6-3 with TRBJ1-5, with unresolved D. Trimming left V 2 bases short and J 5 bases short, with 4 bases between. CDR1 is MNHEY, CDR2 SVGEGT, per germline. The CDR3 covers 12 residues. In nucleotides, the CDR3 is TGTGCCAGCAGTTACCTGCATCAGCCCCAGCATTTT. It is translated as CASSYLHQPQHF.

The CDR3 DNA sequence: TGTGCCAGCAGTGTTGGTGGAGGGGCTACGCAGTATTTT. It yields the protein CASSVGGGATQYF. The rearrangement joins TRBV6-1 to TRBJ2-3, with D perhaps TRBD2 (6 bases). V was pared by 4 bases and J by 8 bases, with 13 bases between. The germline V gene has CDR1 MNHNS and CDR2 SASEGT. CDR3 length: 13 residues.

The gene calls are TRBV2 and TRBJ1-4; no clear D gene. CDR1 is SNHLY and CDR2 is FYNNEI in the germline V gene. There are 13 residues in the CDR3. Deletions cut 7 bases from V and 3 bases from J, with 9 bases between. The CDR3 DNA reads as TGTGCCAGCATCTCCAGTGCTAATGAAAAACTGTTTTTT. Its protein product is CASISSANEKLFF.

This chain uses TRBV29-1 with TRBJ2-7; tentative D call: TRBD1 (6 bases). V gave up 6 bases and J gave up 1 base, with 22 bases separating them. This CDR3 is 16 amino acids long. Germline CDR1 is SQVTM and CDR2 is ANQGSEA. CDR3 nucleotides: TGCAGCGTACGCGCCGCGCAGGGGCTGTTTTCCTACGAGCAGTACTTC. Translation gives CSVRAAQGLFSYEQYF.

This chain uses TRBV7-9 with TRBJ2-3, with 8 bases identical to TRBD2. Trimming removed 0 bases from V and 2 bases from J; junction bases left unmatched: 7. The CDR3 runs 17 residues. CDR1 is SEHNR, CDR2 FQNEAQ, per germline (reference sequence). The CDR3 sequence is CASSLAPLAGYTDTQYF. CDR3 nucleotide sequence: TGTGCCAGCAGCTTAGCTCCTTTAGCGGGGTACACAGATACGCAGTATTTT.

In its sample, this clonotype was seen a few times. The CDR3 DNA is TGCGCCAGCAGCCACCTGACAGGGGGCAATCAGCCCCAGCATTTT. As protein: CASSHLTGGNQPQHF. The J gene is TRBJ1-5, the V gene TRBV4-3, with 8 bases lining up with TRBD1. The CDR3 length is 15 residues. Germline values: CDR1 LGHNA, CDR2 YSLEER. V dropped 3 bases and J dropped 2; count of bases not matched to a gene: 3.

This chain links TRBV7-2 with TRBJ1-3, with a weak D call TRBD1 (6 bases). CDR1 and CDR2 (germline): SGHTA, FQGNSA. The V gene lost 5 bases and the J gene lost 1 base, with 12 bases spanning the gap. The CDR3 is 15 residues long. This CDR3 is CASSPRGGSGNTIYF. The CDR3 coding sequence is TGTGCCAGCAGCCCCAGGGGTGGATCTGGAAACACCATATATTTT.

This clonotype was recorded many times. The chain links TRBV11-2 to TRBJ2-7; no reliable D call. The CDR3 length is 13 residues. Germline V gives CDR1 SGHAT, CDR2 FQNNGV. Trimming left V 5 bases short and J 3 bases short, with 11 bases between. The CDR3 bases are TGTGCCAGCAGCCCCTACACCGGCTACGAGCAGTACTTC. It yields the protein CASSPYTGYEQYF.

The chain uses TRBV27 and TRBJ2-3, with TRBD2 matching over 10 bases. The CDR3 totals 17 residues. V was pared by 1 base and J by 2 bases, with 6 bases of the junction left unmatched. Germline CDR1 reads MNHEY; CDR2 reads SMNVEV (reference sequence). The CDR3 loop is CASSLLSSGGPTDTQYF. CDR3 coding DNA: TGTGCCAGCAGTTTATTGTCTAGCGGGGGTCCCACAGATACGCAGTATTTT.

This clonotype was detected only a few times. The gene calls are TRBV4-1 and TRBJ2-7; 10 bases line up with TRBD1. J was trimmed by 5 bases and V by 3 bases; bases with no gene match: 1. This CDR3 is built from 13 residues. In germline, CDR1 is MGHRA, CDR2 YSYEKL. The CDR3 protein is CASSQTGGDEQYF. CDR3 DNA: TGCGCCAGCAGCCAGACAGGGGGCGACGAGCAGTACTTC.

The chain's CDR3 is CSARDPVQGSYEQFF. As DNA, the CDR3 is TGCAGTGCTAGAGATCCGGTACAGGGCTCCTACGAGCAGTTCTTC. The chain employs TRBV20-1 and TRBJ2-1; D may be TRBD1 (6 bases). With 0 bases removed from V and 10 bases from J, the gap between germline ends came to 19 bases. Germline-derived CDR1 and CDR2 are DFQATT and SNEGSKA (reference sequence). This CDR3 region has 15 residues.

V usage is TRBV7-6 and J usage is TRBJ2-3; D is uncertain. V dropped 5 bases and J dropped 4 bases, with 10 bases sitting between them. The germline gives CDR1 SGHVS, CDR2 FNYEAQ. The CDR3 totals 13 residues. The CDR3 is CASSRRASDTQYF. The CDR3 DNA sequence: TGTGCCAGCAGCAGACGTGCATCAGATACGCAGTATTTT.

This clonotype was observed once. The V gene is TRBV25-1, the J gene TRBJ1-1, with D unresolved. Looked up from germline, CDR1 is MGHDK and CDR2 is SYGVNS. The V and J ends lost 7 bases and 0 bases respectively, with 9 bases between them. The CDR3 covers 13 residues. The CDR3, as DNA: TGTGCCAGCATAGGAAGGGTGAACACTGAAGCTTTCTTT. Protein: CASIGRVNTEAFF.

This chain links TRBV5-6 with TRBJ2-3; 10 nucleotides align to TRBD2. Germline V gene data show CDR1 as SGHDT and CDR2 as YYEEEE. CDR3 length equals 16 residues. V trimming: 4 bases; J trimming: 6 bases; junction bases outside the gene matches: 11. The CDR3, as DNA: TGTGCCAGCAGCGTGAACCCTAGCGGGGGTCCGGATACGCAGTATTTT. It translates to CASSVNPSGGPDTQYF.

This clonotype occurred many times. The chain is built from TRBV10-3 and TRBJ1-2; D unclear. The CDR3 contains 11 residues. Germline V gene lookup returns CDR1 ENHRY and CDR2 SYGVKD. The V and J ends lost 0 bases and 7 bases respectively, with 3 bases between them. The CDR3 loop reads CAISESGGYTF. The DNA of the CDR3 is TGTGCCATCAGTGAGTCGGGTGGCTACACCTTC.

This clonotype was counted between two and nine times. The chain links TRBV29-1 to TRBJ2-7; D tentatively reads TRBD1 or TRBD2 (5 bases each). This CDR3 region has 15 residues. Trimming removed 0 bases from V and 3 bases from J, with 15 bases in between. Germline V gene lookup returns CDR1 SQVTM and CDR2 ANQGSEA. For the CDR3, the DNA is TGCAGCGTTGAAGATTTAGGGGATGAGGGCTACGAGCAGTACTTC. Translated, it gives CSVEDLGDEGYEQYF.

The chain uses TRBV29-1 and TRBJ2-1; 12 bases match TRBD2. Germline CDR1 is SQVTM and CDR2 is ANQGSEA. Trimming cost V 7 bases and J 9 bases; bases outside gene matches: 10. The CDR3 is 14 residues long. This CDR3 is CSGRLAGVGGEQFF. The CDR3 DNA reads as TGCAGCGGTAGACTAGCGGGAGTAGGTGGTGAGCAGTTCTTC.

This chain links TRBV28 with TRBJ2-7; 10 positions agree with TRBD1. The CDR3 sequence is 16 residues long. V was clipped by 5 bases and J by 1 base; unmatched bases: 8. Germline V gene sequence: CDR1 MDHEN, CDR2 SYDVKM. CDR3 DNA sequence: TGTGCCAGCAGTCCCTCGAGGGGACAGGGGTCCTACGAGCAGTACTTC. Translated: CASSPSRGQGSYEQYF.

The genes are TRBV9 and TRBJ2-1; 7 nucleotides line up with TRBD2. The CDR3 contains 15 residues. V gave up 4 bases and J gave up 10 bases; unmatched junction bases: 14. Germline V gene lookup returns CDR1 SGDLS and CDR2 YYNGEE. The CDR3: CASSPRGDYHSEQFF. The CDR3 bases are TGTGCCAGCAGCCCCCGAGGGGACTACCATTCAGAGCAGTTCTTC.

This clonotype was observed once. This sequence joins TRBV27 and TRBJ2-3; D is uncertain. Trimming shortened V by 4 bases and J by 1 base, and 21 bases separated the two germline ends. Germline V gene lookup returns CDR1 MNHEY and CDR2 SMNVEV (reference sequence). The CDR3 consists of 18 residues. In DNA, the CDR3 is TGTGCCAGCAGTTCTATGACGAATGGCGACTTACGCACAGATACGCAGTATTTT. Its protein product is CASSSMTNGDLRTDTQYF.

The CDR3 sequence: CASSRPTGYEQYF. The CDR3 DNA is TGTGCCAGCAGTCGCCCCACTGGCTACGAGCAGTACTTC. The J gene is TRBJ2-7, the V gene TRBV6-2 or TRBV6-3, with D uncertain. There are 13 residues in the CDR3. Trimming pared 5 bases from V and 3 bases from J, leaving 11 bases between. The germline V gene has CDR1 MNHEY and CDR2 SVGEGT.

This clonotype has more than one count but fewer than ten. The V gene is TRBV10-3, the J gene TRBJ2-5; 11 bases map to TRBD2. This CDR3 comprises 15 residues. Germline V gives CDR1 ENHRY, CDR2 SYGVKD. V trimming: 4 bases; J trimming: 4 bases; junction bases outside the gene matches: 5. The CDR3 bases are TGTGCCATCAGTGGCGAACTAGCGGGGGTAGAGACCCAGTACTTC. This codes for CAISGELAGVETQYF.

This clonotype was detected a few times. The V gene is TRBV12-3 or TRBV12-4, the J gene TRBJ2-2; the D gene is possibly TRBD2 (6 bases). Deletions cut 7 bases from V and 2 bases from J, with 14 bases between. This CDR3 has 15 amino acids. CDR3 nucleotides: TGTGCCAGCAAGGGGACTCGGCACAACACCGGGGAGCTGTTTTTT. Amino acids: CASKGTRHNTGELFF.